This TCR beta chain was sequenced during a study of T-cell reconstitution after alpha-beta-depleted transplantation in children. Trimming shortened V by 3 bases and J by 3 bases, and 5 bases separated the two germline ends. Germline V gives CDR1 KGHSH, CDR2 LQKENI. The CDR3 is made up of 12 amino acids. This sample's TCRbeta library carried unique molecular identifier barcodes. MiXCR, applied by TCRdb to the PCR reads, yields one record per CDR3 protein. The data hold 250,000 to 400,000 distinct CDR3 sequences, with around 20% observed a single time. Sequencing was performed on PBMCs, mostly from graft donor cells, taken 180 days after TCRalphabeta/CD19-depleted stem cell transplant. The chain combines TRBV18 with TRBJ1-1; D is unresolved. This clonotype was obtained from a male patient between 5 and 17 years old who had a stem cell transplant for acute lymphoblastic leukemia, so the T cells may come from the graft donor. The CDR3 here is CASSPQDTEAFF. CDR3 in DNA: TGTGCCAGCTCACCGCAGGACACTGAAGCTTTCTTT.